The clone carrying this T cell receptor beta chain was counted only a few times. Its antigen is not known. CDR1 is LNHNV and CDR2 is YYDKDF in the germline V gene (reference sequence). The ends were cut back, 0 bases at V and 8 bases at J, with 14 bases in the middle. The CDR3 covers 15 residues. This sample is drawn from a study of beta chain features in type 1 diabetes. Study-level results: Among patients with Type 1 diabetes, TCRB CDR3s were moderately but significantly shorter in every one of the four CD4+ subsets.

Expressed TCRB transcripts were sequenced because the entire RNA isolate underwent reverse transcription. The data were produced by immunoSEQ multiplex PCR, yet TCRdb's version contains in-frame clones alone and is incomplete. The sample comprises around 450,000 clones, 9.5% to 12% of which are singletons, and about 0.045% rests with the top ten. This clonotype originated in a woman between 18 and 30 years old in good health. V is TRBV15 and J is TRBJ2-1, with a tentative D call TRBD2 (5 bases). The sequenced material came from naive CD4+ T cells from blood. CDR3 sequence (DNA): TGTGCCACCAGCAGAGATCAAACTAGGGTCGATGAGCAGTTCTTC. Protein product: CATSRDQTRVDEQFF.